This T cell receptor (beta chain) was profiled in a study of beta chain features in type 1 diabetes. Study-wide results and limits: Within each of all four CD4+ subsets, Type 1 diabetes patients had TCRB CDR3s that were moderately but significantly shorter.

This CDR3 is built from 15 residues. Per germline, CDR1 SGHAT and CDR2 FQNNGV. V lost 1 base to trimming and J lost 7 bases; unmatched junction nucleotides: 6. The authors reverse transcribed all of the isolated RNA, so sequencing captured expressed TCRB transcripts. This table comes from immunoSEQ multiplex PCR, and its TCRdb copy is limited to in-frame clones, with some not included. The sample has a few hundred thousand clones; approximately 13% are singletons. A note on this clone: Its antigen is undetermined.

The clonotype originates from a young man with type 1 diabetes. Specimen: naive CD4+ T cells from blood. J is TRBJ2-1 and V is TRBV11-2, with TRBD2 matching 8 bases. The DNA of the CDR3 is TGTGCCAGCAGCTTAGGGGGACTAGGCTTTAATGAGCAGTTCTTC. Translation: CASSLGGLGFNEQFF.